A selection of T cell receptor beta chains follows, all from one sample in a study of blood T cells in healthy people across ages. MiXCR, run by TCRdb on the 5' RACE reads, gives a single entry per CDR3 protein. The table has fewer than 950,000 distinct CDR3 sequences, approximately 55% seen once. Sequencing was done on a sample of blood. These receptors were collected from a man of 80 years or more in good health. CDR3s include the opening cysteine and the closing phenylalanine or tryptophan. D genes are given only for firm matches. Clone size is given for some rows only: seen once, a few or many times, or a class if the clone is expanded.

CDR3nt: TGTGCCATCAGGCCCCAGGGGGGCGAGCAGTACTTC; CDR3aa: CAIRPQGGEQYF; len: 12; abundance: many; d_gene: NA; j_gene: TRBJ2-7; v_gene: TRBV10-3
CDR3nt: TGCAGCGTTCTTGGGGCCCCAGAGACCCAGTACTTC; CDR3aa: CSVLGAPETQYF; len: 12; abundance: few; d_gene: NA; j_gene: TRBJ2-5; v_gene: TRBV29-1
CDR3nt: TGTGCCAGCTCCCACCTGGGGGTTAATAGTAATGAGCAGTACTTC; CDR3aa: CASSHLGVNSNEQYF; len: 15; abundance: few; d_gene: NA; j_gene: TRBJ2-7; v_gene: TRBV25-1
CDR3nt: TGCGCCAGCAGCCCCGACAGGGTAGGAAACATTCAGTACTTC; CDR3aa: CASSPDRVGNIQYF; len: 14; abundance: few; d_gene: TRBD1; j_gene: TRBJ2-4; v_gene: TRBV5-1
CDR3nt: TGTGCCAGCAGCCGGGGACTTCCCGGCGAGCAGTACTTC; CDR3aa: CASSRGLPGEQYF; len: 13; abundance: NA; d_gene: NA; j_gene: TRBJ2-7; v_gene: TRBV12-3/TRBV12-4
CDR3nt: TGTGCCAGCAGTTCCCGCAGGGGGCTAAACTACAATGAGCAGTTCTTC; CDR3aa: CASSSRRGLNYNEQFF; len: 16; abundance: NA; d_gene: TRBD1; j_gene: TRBJ2-1; v_gene: TRBV6-5
CDR3nt: TGTGCCAGCAGCTTACAAAGGGGGATCTACGAGCAGTACTTC; CDR3aa: CASSLQRGIYEQYF; len: 14; abundance: NA; d_gene: NA; j_gene: TRBJ2-7; v_gene: TRBV7-2
CDR3nt: TGCGCCAGCAACGACGGGGGGGGGACAGATACGCAGTATTTT; CDR3aa: CASNDGGGTDTQYF; len: 14; abundance: NA; d_gene: TRBD2; j_gene: TRBJ2-3; v_gene: TRBV5-1
CDR3nt: TGTGCCAGCAGCTTCGGGGGGGGCACAGGTACGCAGTATTTT; CDR3aa: CASSFGGGTGTQYF; len: 14; abundance: NA; d_gene: TRBD2; j_gene: TRBJ2-3; v_gene: TRBV5-5
CDR3nt: TGTGCCAGCAGCAAACGAAAATTGGCGGTAGCCAAAAACATTCAGTACTTC; CDR3aa: CASSKRKLAVAKNIQYF; len: 17; abundance: NA; d_gene: NA; j_gene: TRBJ2-4; v_gene: TRBV21-1
CDR3nt: TGTGCCAGCAGTGTGGTAGCGGGGAAGTCTGAAGCTTTCTTT; CDR3aa: CASSVVAGKSEAFF; len: 14; abundance: once; d_gene: NA; j_gene: TRBJ1-1; v_gene: TRBV12-3/TRBV12-4
CDR3nt: TGTGCCAGCAGTATTCAGTCGGCCGGGGCCAACGTCCTGACTTTC; CDR3aa: CASSIQSAGANVLTF; len: 15; abundance: few; d_gene: NA; j_gene: TRBJ2-6; v_gene: TRBV6-1
CDR3nt: TGTGCCAGCAGTCAAGGTCGGGGAGGGCCCTACGAGCAGTACTTC; CDR3aa: CASSQGRGGPYEQYF; len: 15; abundance: NA; d_gene: TRBD2; j_gene: TRBJ2-7; v_gene: TRBV12-3/TRBV12-4
CDR3nt: TGCAGTGCTAGGAAGGGGGGCAGTGATCAGTACTTC; CDR3aa: CSARKGGSDQYF; len: 12; abundance: few; d_gene: NA; j_gene: TRBJ2-4; v_gene: TRBV20-1
CDR3nt: TGTGCCAGCAGCGGGGGAGGGACAATTGGGGAGCAGTACTTC; CDR3aa: CASSGGGTIGEQYF; len: 14; abundance: NA; d_gene: NA; j_gene: TRBJ2-7; v_gene: TRBV28